The clone carrying this T cell receptor beta chain was counted a few times. Its antigen is undetermined. The source of the sample is a study of T cells after yellow fever vaccination. TCRdb fed the 5' RACE reads into MiXCR, producing one record per CDR3 protein. The repertoire holds 140,000 to 150,000 distinct CDR3 sequences, with 5% to 7.5% as singletons. Overall study results and limits: Weaker overall, the secondary response nonetheless peaked faster (day 5 versus 15).

Germline V gene lookup returns CDR1 DFQATT and CDR2 SNEGSKA (reference sequence). This CDR3 comprises 14 residues. V was cut by 0 bases and J by 7 bases, with 16 bases left in between. The sequence was obtained from a man aged 30 to 39 who received the YFV17D yellow fever vaccine. Sequencing used CD4+ T cells sorted from PBMCs, obtained 10 days after the yellow fever booster vaccination. The chain uses TRBV20-1 and TRBJ2-7; D might be TRBD2 (5 bases). The CDR3 DNA follows: TGCAGTGCTAGAGATCCCGGACGGAGAGGGGAGCAGTACTTC. Its protein is CSARDPGRRGEQYF.